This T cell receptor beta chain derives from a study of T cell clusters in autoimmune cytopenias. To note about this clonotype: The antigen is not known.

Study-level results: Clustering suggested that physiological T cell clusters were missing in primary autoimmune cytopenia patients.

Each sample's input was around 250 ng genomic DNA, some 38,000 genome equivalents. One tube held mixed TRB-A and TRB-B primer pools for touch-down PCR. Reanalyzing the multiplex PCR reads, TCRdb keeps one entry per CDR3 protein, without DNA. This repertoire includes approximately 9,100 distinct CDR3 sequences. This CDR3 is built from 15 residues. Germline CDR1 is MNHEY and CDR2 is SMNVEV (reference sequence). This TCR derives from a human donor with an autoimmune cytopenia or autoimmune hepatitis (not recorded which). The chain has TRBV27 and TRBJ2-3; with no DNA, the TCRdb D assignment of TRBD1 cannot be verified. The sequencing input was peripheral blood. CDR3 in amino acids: CASSSPGPYTDTQYF.